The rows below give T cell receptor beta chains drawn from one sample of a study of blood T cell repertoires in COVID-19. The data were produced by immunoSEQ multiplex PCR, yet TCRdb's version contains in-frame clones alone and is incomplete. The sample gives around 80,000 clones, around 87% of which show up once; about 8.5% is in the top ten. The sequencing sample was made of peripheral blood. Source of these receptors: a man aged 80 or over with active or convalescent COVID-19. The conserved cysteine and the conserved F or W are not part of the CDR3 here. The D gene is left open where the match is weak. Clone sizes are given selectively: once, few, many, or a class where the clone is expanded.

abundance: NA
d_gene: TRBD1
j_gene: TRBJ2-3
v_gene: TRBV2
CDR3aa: ASDRETDTQY

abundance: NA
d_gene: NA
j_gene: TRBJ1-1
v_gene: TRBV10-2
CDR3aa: ATKGSSVGTEAF

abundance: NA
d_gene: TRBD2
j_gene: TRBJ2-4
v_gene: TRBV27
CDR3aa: ASRKLAGVNKNIQY

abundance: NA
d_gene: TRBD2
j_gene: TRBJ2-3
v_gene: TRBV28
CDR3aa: ASSSSGWGGRDTQY

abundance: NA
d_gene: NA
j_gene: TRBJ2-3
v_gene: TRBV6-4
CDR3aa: ASSDLLGRDTQY

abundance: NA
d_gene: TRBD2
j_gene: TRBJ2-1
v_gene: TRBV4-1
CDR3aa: ASSRTSGGAFYNEQF

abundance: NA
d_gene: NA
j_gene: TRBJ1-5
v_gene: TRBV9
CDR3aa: ASSARTEGQPQH

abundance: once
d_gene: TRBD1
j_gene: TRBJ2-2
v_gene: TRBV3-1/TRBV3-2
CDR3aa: ASSRWDRGSGELF

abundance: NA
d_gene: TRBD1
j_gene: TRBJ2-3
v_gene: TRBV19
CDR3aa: ASSKTGKDTQY

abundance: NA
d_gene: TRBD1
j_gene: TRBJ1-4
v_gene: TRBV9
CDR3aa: ASSVGGDRVEKLF

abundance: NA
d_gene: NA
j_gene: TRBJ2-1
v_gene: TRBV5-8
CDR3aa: ATPGPLEQF

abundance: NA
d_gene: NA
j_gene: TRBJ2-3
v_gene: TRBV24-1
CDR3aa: ATSDPSFRDTRTGPDTQY

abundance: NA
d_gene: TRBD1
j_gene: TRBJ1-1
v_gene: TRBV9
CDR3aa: ASSVVPGGNTEAF

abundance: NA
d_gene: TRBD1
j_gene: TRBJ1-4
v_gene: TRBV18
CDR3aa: ASSPGQGDKKLF

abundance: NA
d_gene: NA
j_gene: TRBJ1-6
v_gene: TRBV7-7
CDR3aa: ASSLPAEPRGGSPLH

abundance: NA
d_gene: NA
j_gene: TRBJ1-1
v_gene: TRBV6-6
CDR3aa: ASTGDVRAEAF

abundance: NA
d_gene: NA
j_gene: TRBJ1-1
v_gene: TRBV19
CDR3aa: ASRGDPLEAF

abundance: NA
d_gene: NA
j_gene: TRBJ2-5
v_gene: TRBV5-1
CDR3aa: ASSFTQGGETQY

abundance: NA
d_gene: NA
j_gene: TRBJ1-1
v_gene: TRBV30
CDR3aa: AWSLSRGNTEAF

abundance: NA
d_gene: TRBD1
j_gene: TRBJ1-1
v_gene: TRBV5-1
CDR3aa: ASNSGGRGLAEAF

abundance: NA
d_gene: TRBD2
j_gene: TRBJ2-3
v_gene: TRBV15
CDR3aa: ATSRRGIAGKHTDTQY

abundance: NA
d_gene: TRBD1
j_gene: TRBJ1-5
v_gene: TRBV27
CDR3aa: ASSRTGSSNQPQH

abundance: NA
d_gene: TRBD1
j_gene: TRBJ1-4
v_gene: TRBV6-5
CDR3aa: ASSFNRGRANEKLF

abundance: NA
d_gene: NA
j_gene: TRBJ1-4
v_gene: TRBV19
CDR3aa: ASSRWGDPATNEKLF

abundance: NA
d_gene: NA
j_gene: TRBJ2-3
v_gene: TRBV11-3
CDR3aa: ASSLDQRGTDTQY

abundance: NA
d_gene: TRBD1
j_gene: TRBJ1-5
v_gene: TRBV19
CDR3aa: ASTEDRGRNQPQH

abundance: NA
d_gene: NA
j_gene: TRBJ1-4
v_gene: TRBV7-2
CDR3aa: ASSPSGGRLEKLF

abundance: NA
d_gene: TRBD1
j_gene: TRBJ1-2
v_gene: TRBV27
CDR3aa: ASSSVGTGNYGYT

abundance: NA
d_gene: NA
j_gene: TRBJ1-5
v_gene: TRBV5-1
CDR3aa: ASSFAGGNQPQH

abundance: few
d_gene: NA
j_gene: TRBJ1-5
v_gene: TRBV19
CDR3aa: ASSTLTRGSNQPQH

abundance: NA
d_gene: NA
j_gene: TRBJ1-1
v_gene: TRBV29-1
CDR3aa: SVERSSHYAEAF

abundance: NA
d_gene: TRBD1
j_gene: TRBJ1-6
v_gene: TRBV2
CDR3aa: ASSPRTGKSPLH

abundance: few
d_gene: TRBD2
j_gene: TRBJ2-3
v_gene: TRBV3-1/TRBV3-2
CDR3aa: ASSHTSGGPDTQY

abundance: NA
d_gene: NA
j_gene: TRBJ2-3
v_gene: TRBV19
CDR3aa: ASNPGTQDTQY

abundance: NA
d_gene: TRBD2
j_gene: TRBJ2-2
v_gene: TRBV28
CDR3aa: ASSRGDTGELF

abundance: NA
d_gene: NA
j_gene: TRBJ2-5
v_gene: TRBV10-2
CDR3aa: ASSDGQRETQY